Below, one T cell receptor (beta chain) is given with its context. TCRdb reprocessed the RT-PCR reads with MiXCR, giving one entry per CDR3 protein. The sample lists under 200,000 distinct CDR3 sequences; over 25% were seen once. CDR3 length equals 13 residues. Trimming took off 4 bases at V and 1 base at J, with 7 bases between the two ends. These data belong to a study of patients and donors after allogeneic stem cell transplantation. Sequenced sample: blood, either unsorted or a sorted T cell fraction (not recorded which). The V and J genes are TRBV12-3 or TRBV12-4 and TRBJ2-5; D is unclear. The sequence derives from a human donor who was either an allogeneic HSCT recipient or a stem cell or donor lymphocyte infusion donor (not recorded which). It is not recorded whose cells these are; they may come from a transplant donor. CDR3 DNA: TGTGCCAGCAGTTGGTATTTCCAAGAGACCCAGTACTTC. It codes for CASSWYFQETQYF.